This is a list of T cell receptor beta chains from one sample in a study of blood T cells in healthy people across ages. A single record per CDR3 protein comes from TCRdb applying MiXCR to the 5' RACE reads. The sample lists approximately 810,000 distinct CDR3 sequences, around 28% seen once, with roughly 17% in the top ten. Sequenced input: blood. All receptors derive from an elderly woman in good health. Each CDR3 is given with its conserved first and last residue. The order of the fields is CDR3 length, V gene, clone size, J gene, D gene, CDR3 protein, CDR3 DNA. The D gene is left open where the match is weak. The size entry is marked missing in some rows and otherwise reads once, few, many or a size class.

>13|TRBV5-1|many|TRBJ2-1|TRBD1
CASGGTGDNEQFF
TGCGCCAGCGGGGGGACAGGAGACAATGAGCAGTTCTTC
>13|TRBV5-1|NA|TRBJ1-1|NA
CASSLTEHTEAFF
TGCGCCAGCAGCCTCACAGAACACACTGAAGCTTTCTTT
>17|TRBV11-2|many|TRBJ2-1|TRBD2
CASSLLPGTSGGNEQFF
TGTGCCAGCAGCTTACTTCCGGGGACTAGCGGGGGCAATGAGCAGTTCTTC
>15|TRBV5-1|few|TRBJ1-1|NA
CASSLDPGMNTEAFF
TGCGCCAGCAGCTTGGATCCGGGAATGAACACTGAAGCTTTCTTT
>11|TRBV9|few|TRBJ1-1|NA
CASSVVSEAFF
TGTGCCAGCAGCGTAGTGTCTGAAGCTTTCTTT
>13|TRBV6-5|many|TRBJ1-1|NA
CASSTGYNTEAFF
TGTGCCAGCAGCACCGGTTACAACACTGAAGCTTTCTTT
>15|TRBV11-2|many|TRBJ2-5|TRBD1
CASSQARTGRETQYF
TGTGCCAGCAGTCAGGCCAGGACAGGGAGGGAGACCCAGTACTTC
>13|TRBV12-3/TRBV12-4|many|TRBJ2-3|NA
CASSLGVTDTQYF
TGTGCCAGCAGTTTAGGGGTCACAGATACGCAGTATTTT
>13|TRBV28|few|TRBJ1-2|NA
CASSFGVPSGYTF
TGTGCCAGCAGTTTCGGTGTCCCCAGTGGCTACACCTTC
>15|TRBV5-1|few|TRBJ1-2|NA
CASSLEGMDTYGCTF
TGCGCCAGCAGCTTGGAAGGGATGGACACCTATGGCTGCACCTTC
>15|TRBV18|few|TRBJ2-1|NA
CASSQRTMGGNEQFF
TGTGCCAGCTCACAGCGGACTATGGGGGGCAATGAGCAGTTCTTC
>15|TRBV7-2|NA|TRBJ1-1|NA
CASSLLTRRDTEALF
TGTGCCAGCAGCTTACTGACCCGGAGGGACACTGAAGCTCTCTTT
>16|TRBV27|few|TRBJ2-3|NA
CASQTYSGWGRGTQYF
TGTGCCAGCCAGACCTATAGCGGGTGGGGGCGGGGTACGCAGTATTTT
>13|TRBV28|NA|TRBJ2-5|NA
CASSPRGRGEQYF
TGTGCCAGCAGCCCTCGGGGGCGAGGGGAGCAGTACTTC
>12|TRBV12-3/TRBV12-4|few|TRBJ1-2|NA
CASSLWRRGYTF
TGTGCCAGCAGTTTATGGAGACGCGGCTACACCTTC
>15|TRBV27|NA|TRBJ1-5|TRBD1
CASSLPTGGNQPQHF
TGTGCCAGCAGTTTACCAACAGGGGGCAATCAGCCCCAGCATTTT
>17|TRBV7-2|many|TRBJ2-3|TRBD2
CASIAPRGTSASHTQYF
TGTGCCAGCATCGCACCGCGTGGGACTAGCGCTAGTCATACGCAGTATTTT
>14|TRBV6-2/TRBV6-3|many|TRBJ2-4|NA
CASSAMGAKNIQYF
TGTGCCAGCAGCGCGATGGGAGCCAAAAACATTCAGTACTTC
>19|TRBV6-5|many|TRBJ2-3|NA
CASRKLRRGGPPTSDTQYF
TGTGCCAGCAGAAAACTAAGGAGGGGGGGCCCACCTACGTCAGATACGCAGTATTTT
>18|TRBV6-1|NA|TRBJ2-5|TRBD2
CASSEAVWRGGRRETQYF
TGTGCCAGCAGTGAAGCGGTTTGGCGGGGGGGCCGGAGAGAGACCCAGTACTTC
>14|TRBV13|NA|TRBJ2-4|TRBD2
CASRSGGGANIQYF
TGTGCCAGCAGGTCAGGCGGGGGGGCAAACATTCAGTACTTC
>13|TRBV20-1|NA|TRBJ1-2|TRBD1
CSARPQGDYGYTF
TGCAGTGCTAGACCACAGGGGGACTATGGCTACACCTTC
>14|TRBV12-3/TRBV12-4|NA|TRBJ2-3|NA
CASRGRAGADAQYF
TGTGCCAGCAGGGGACGAGCTGGGGCAGATGCGCAGTATTTT
>13|TRBV10-3|many|TRBJ2-5|NA
CAISKLSQETQYF
TGTGCCATCTCGAAACTTTCACAAGAGACCCAGTACTTC
>14|TRBV12-3/TRBV12-4|NA|TRBJ2-3|NA
CASSGGGGADVEYF
TGTGCCAGCAGTGGAGGAGGGGGCGCAGATGTGGAATATTTT
>16|TRBV20-1|few|TRBJ2-3|NA
CSAREGRRGLADTQYF
TGCAGTGCTAGAGAGGGCCGGCGGGGGCTGGCAGATACGCAGTATTTT
>15|TRBV7-8|many|TRBJ2-3|TRBD1
CASSKRDSYTDTQYF
TGTGCCAGCAGCAAGAGGGACAGTTACACAGATACGCAGTATTTT
>13|TRBV7-9|many|TRBJ2-7|NA
CASIPSLGYEQYF
TGTGCCAGCATCCCCTCTCTGGGCTACGAGCAGTACTTC
>12|TRBV10-2|many|TRBJ1-2|NA
CASKAGPYGYTF
TGCGCCAGTAAGGCAGGGCCGTATGGCTACACCTTC
>15|TRBV5-1|NA|TRBJ1-4|NA
CASSLAVHNGEKLFF
TGCGCCAGCAGCTTGGCCGTCCACAACGGTGAAAAACTGTTTTTT
>15|TRBV3-1|many|TRBJ2-5|TRBD1
CASSLWTGDEETQYF
TGTGCCAGCAGCCTCTGGACAGGGGATGAAGAGACCCAGTACTTC
>16|TRBV6-2/TRBV6-3|many|TRBJ2-1|TRBD2
CASSYSSGGVGDEQFF
TGTGCCAGCAGTTACAGTAGCGGGGGGGTTGGGGATGAGCAGTTCTTC
>16|TRBV7-3|once|TRBJ2-1|TRBD1
CASSLLLGGPYNEQFF
TGTGCCAGCAGCTTACTGTTAGGGGGCCCCTACAATGAGCAGTTCTTC
>16|TRBV5-1|few|TRBJ1-1|TRBD1
CASSNAGQARRTEAFF
TGCGCCAGCAGCAACGCGGGACAGGCTAGAAGGACTGAAGCTTTCTTT
>15|TRBV2|few|TRBJ2-7|TRBD2
CASSYLAGGFHEQYF
TGTGCCAGCAGCTACCTAGCGGGGGGATTCCACGAGCAGTACTTC
>17|TRBV5-1|many|TRBJ2-1|TRBD2
CASSLKAIAGAYNEQFF
TGCGCCAGCAGCTTAAAGGCCATAGCGGGCGCTTACAATGAGCAGTTCTTC
>10|TRBV20-1|many|TRBJ1-2|TRBD1
CSAPTGSYTF
TGCAGTGCCCCGACAGGGAGCTACACCTTC
>13|TRBV19|NA|TRBJ2-5|NA
CASSRTVRETQYF
TGTGCCAGTAGTAGGACAGTTAGAGAGACCCAGTACTTC
>15|TRBV14|many|TRBJ2-5|TRBD1
CASSQKPGGEKTQYF
TGTGCCAGCAGCCAAAAACCAGGGGGTGAAAAGACCCAGTACTTC
>16|TRBV27|many|TRBJ1-2|NA
CASTPRPGRGNYGYTF
TGTGCCAGCACCCCTCGCCCCGGGAGGGGCAACTATGGCTACACCTTC
>15|TRBV14|few|TRBJ2-3|NA
CASSHWGRGTDTQYF
TGTGCCAGCAGCCACTGGGGGCGGGGCACAGATACGCAGTATTTT
>15|TRBV5-4|NA|TRBJ2-5|TRBD2
CASSWSGGALETQYF
TGTGCCAGCAGCTGGAGCGGGGGGGCATTAGAGACCCAGTACTTC
>14|TRBV12-3/TRBV12-4|many|TRBJ2-1|TRBD2
CASRPSGGYNEQFF
TGTGCCAGCAGGCCTAGCGGGGGGTACAATGAGCAGTTCTTC
>17|TRBV27|many|TRBJ2-1|TRBD2
CASRGLAGVPSYNEQFF
TGTGCCAGCAGAGGACTAGCGGGGGTGCCCTCCTACAATGAGCAGTTCTTC
>16|TRBV20-1|NA|TRBJ1-1|NA
CSAGERRGAENTEAFF
TGCAGTGCTGGAGAAAGGAGGGGGGCGGAGAACACTGAAGCTTTCTTT
>16|TRBV6-1|NA|TRBJ2-7|TRBD2
CASSEWLAGSKNEQYF
TGTGCCAGCAGTGAATGGTTAGCGGGATCCAAGAATGAGCAGTACTTC
>14|TRBV5-1|many|TRBJ2-5|NA
CARQLRTDGETQYF
TGCGCCAGGCAGCTTCGGACCGACGGGGAGACCCAGTACTTC
>17|TRBV2|many|TRBJ2-6|NA
CASSTRLGAPGANVLTF
TGTGCCAGCAGTACCCGATTGGGGGCGCCCGGGGCCAACGTCCTGACTTTC
>14|TRBV7-2|many|TRBJ2-7|NA
CASAPGGFGYEQYF
TGTGCCAGCGCCCCCGGAGGTTTCGGCTACGAGCAGTACTTC
>14|TRBV5-1|few|TRBJ1-2|NA
CASSGSGTGSGYTF
TGCGCCAGCAGCGGATCCGGGACCGGCAGTGGCTACACCTTC
>15|TRBV18|many|TRBJ1-4|NA
CASSPRGATNEKLFF
TGTGCCAGCTCACCACGGGGCGCAACTAATGAAAAACTGTTTTTT
>14|TRBV28|many|TRBJ2-7|NA
CASRSIDKSYEQYF
TGTGCCAGCAGATCTATCGACAAGTCCTACGAGCAGTACTTC